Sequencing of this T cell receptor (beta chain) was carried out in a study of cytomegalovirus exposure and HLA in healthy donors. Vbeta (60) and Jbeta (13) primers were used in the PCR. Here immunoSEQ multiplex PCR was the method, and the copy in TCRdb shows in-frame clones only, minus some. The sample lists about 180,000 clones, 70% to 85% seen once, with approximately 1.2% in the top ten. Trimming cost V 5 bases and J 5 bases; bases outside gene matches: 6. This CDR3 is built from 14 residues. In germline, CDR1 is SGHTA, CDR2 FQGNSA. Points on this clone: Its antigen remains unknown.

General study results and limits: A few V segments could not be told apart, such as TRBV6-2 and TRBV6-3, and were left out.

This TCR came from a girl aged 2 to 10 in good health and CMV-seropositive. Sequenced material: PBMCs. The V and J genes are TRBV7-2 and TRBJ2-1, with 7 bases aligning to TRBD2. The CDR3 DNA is TGTGCCAGCAGCCCGACGACTAGCCACAATGAGCAGTTCTTC. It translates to CASSPTTSHNEQFF. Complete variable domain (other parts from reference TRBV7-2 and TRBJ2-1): GAGVSQSPSNKVTEKGKDVELRCDPISGHTALYWYRQSLGQGLEFLIYFQGNSAPDKSGLPSDRFSAERTGGSVSTLTIQRTQQEDSAVYLCASSPTTSHNEQFFGPGTRLTVL.